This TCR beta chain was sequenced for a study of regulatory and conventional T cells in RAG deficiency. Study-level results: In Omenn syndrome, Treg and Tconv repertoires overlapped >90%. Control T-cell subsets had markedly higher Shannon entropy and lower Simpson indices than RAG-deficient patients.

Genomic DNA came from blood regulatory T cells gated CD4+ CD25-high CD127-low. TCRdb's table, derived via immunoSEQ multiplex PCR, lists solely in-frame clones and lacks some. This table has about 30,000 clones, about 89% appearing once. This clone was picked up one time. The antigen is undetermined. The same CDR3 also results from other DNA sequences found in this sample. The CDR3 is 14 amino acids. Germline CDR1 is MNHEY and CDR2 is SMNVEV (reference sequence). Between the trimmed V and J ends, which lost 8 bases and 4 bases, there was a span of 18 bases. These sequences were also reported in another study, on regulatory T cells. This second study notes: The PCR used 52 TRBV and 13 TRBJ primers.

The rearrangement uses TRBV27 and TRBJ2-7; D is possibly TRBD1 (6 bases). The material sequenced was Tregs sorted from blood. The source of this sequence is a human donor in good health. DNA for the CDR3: TGTGCCAGCTCCCTCCTCGGACAGACTTACGAGCAGTACTTC. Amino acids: CASSLLGQTYEQYF.